The 2 T cell receptor beta chains given below trace back to one sample, sequenced in a study of shared clonotypes between healthy human individuals. The protocol was immunoSEQ multiplex PCR, while the TCRdb copy is restricted to in-frame clones and leaves out a portion. The table records 2 million to 2.5 million clones, 85% to 95% of them present only once. The source material was naive CD4+ T cells sorted from blood. Subset of the sample: CD45RA+ positively selected. These receptors were obtained from a man aged 18 to 30 in good health.

The chain employs TRBV11-1 and TRBJ2-7, with a weak D call TRBD1 (5 bases). Trimming cost V 5 bases and J 6 bases, with 17 bases left between them. The CDR3 loop spans 14 amino acids. CDR1 is SGHAT and CDR2 is FQDESV in the germline V gene (reference sequence). The CDR3 protein is CASSPTSTVSEQYF. For the CDR3, the DNA is TGTGCCAGCAGCCCCACCTCGACAGTATCCGAGCAGTACTTC.

The genes are TRBV2 and TRBJ2-1, with D perhaps TRBD2 (6 bases). V was cut by 5 bases and J by 1 base, with 12 bases left in between. This CDR3 is built from 15 residues. Germline-derived CDR1 and CDR2 are SNHLY and FYNNEI. This CDR3 is CASSPGTGSYNEQFF. As DNA, the CDR3 is TGTGCCAGCAGTCCCGGGACTGGTTCCTACAATGAGCAGTTCTTC.